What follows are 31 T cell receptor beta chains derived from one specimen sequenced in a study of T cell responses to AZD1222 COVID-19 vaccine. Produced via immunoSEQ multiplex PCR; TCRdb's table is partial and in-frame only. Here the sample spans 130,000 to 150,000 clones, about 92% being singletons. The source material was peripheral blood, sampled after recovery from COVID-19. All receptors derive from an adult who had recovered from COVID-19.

The CDR3 protein is CASSQVQGYEQYF. CDR3 nucleotide sequence: TGCGCCAGCAGCCAAGTACAGGGCTACGAGCAGTACTTC. The rearrangement links TRBV4-1 to TRBJ2-7; D perhaps matches TRBD1 (6 bases). Trimming removed 1 base at V and 3 bases at J, with 7 bases between. Germline assignment: CDR1 MGHRA and CDR2 YSYEKL. CDR3 length: 13 amino acids.

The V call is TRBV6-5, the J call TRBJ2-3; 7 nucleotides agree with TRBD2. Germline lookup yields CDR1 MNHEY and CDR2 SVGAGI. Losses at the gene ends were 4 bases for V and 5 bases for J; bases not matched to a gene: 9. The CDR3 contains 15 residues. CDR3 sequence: CASSSDLTGGDTQYF. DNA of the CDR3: TGTGCCAGCAGTTCGGACCTGACGGGGGGAGATACGCAGTATTTT.

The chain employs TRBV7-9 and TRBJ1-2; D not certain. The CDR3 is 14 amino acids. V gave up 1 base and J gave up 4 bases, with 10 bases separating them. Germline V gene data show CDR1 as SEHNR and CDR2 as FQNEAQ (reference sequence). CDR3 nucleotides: TGTGCCAGCAGCTTAGGGGGAGTAGGCTATGGCTACACCTTC. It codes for CASSLGGVGYGYTF.

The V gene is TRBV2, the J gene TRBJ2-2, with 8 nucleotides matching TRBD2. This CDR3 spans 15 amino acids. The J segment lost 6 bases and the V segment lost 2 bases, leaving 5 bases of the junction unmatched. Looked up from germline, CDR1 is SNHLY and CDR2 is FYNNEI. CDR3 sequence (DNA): TGTGCCAGCAGTGAAAACGGGAGGGCCCCCGGGGAGCTGTTTTTT. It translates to CASSENGRAPGELFF.

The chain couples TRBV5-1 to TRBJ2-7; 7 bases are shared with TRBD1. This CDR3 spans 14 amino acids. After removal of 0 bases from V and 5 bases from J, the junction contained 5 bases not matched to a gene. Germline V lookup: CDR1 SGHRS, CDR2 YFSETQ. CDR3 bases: TGCGCCAGCAGCTTGGTACAGGGGTACGACGAGCAGTACTTC. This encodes CASSLVQGYDEQYF. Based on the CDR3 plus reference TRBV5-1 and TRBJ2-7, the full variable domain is KAGVTQTPRYLIKTRGQQVTLSCSPISGHRSVSWYQQTPGQGLQFLFEYFSETQRNKGNFPGRFSGRQFSNSRSEMNVSTLELGDSALYLCASSLVQGYDEQYFGPGTRLTVT.

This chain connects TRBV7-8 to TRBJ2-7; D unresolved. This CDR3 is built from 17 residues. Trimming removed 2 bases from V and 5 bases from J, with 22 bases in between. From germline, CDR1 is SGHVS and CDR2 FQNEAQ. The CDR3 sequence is CASSLYQDRITEDEQYF. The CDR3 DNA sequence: TGTGCCAGCAGCTTATACCAGGACCGGATCACAGAGGACGAGCAGTACTTC.

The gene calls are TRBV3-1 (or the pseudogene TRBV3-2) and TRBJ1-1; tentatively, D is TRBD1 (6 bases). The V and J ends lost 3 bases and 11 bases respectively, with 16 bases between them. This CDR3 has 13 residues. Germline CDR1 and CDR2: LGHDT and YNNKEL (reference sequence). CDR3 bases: TGTGCCAGCAGCCAGTACAGGGATGGGGCTGCTTTCTTT. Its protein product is CASSQYRDGAAFF.

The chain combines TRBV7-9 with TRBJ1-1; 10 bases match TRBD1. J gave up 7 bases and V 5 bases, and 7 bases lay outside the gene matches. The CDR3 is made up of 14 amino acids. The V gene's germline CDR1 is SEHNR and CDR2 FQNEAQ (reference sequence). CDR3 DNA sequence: TGTGCCAGCAGCCAGGGACAGGGGACTTATGAAGCTTTCTTT. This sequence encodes CASSQGQGTYEAFF.

Here the CDR3 DNA reads TGCGCCAGCAGCCGGTGGACAGCCGGGAACACTGAAGCTTTCTTT. Its protein is CASSRWTAGNTEAFF. The chain recombines TRBV5-1 with TRBJ1-1, with TRBD1 as a possible D gene (6 bases). CDR3 length equals 15 residues. CDR1 is SGHRS and CDR2 is YFSETQ in the germline V gene. Trimming left V 4 bases short and J 1 base short, with 14 bases between.

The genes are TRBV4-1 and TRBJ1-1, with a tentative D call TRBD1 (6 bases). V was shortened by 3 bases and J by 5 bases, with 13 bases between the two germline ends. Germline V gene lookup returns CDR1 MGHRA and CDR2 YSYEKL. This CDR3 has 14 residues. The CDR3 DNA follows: TGCGCCAGCAGCCAGGGGGGGGCCGGGACTGAAGCTTTCTTT. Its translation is CASSQGGAGTEAFF.

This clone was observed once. The CDR3 region is CASHGLAGETQYF. The CDR3 DNA sequence: TGTGCCTCCCACGGACTAGCGGGAGAGACCCAGTACTTC. The V gene is TRBV7-2, the J gene TRBJ2-5, with TRBD2 matching over 11 bases. V trimming: 11 bases; J trimming: 4 bases; junction bases outside the gene matches: 6. Germline assignment: CDR1 SGHTA and CDR2 FQGNSA. The CDR3 covers 13 residues.

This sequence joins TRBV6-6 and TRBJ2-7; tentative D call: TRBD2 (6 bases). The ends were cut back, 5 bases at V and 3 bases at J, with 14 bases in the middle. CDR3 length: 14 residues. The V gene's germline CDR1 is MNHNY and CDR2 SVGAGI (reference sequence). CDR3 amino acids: CASSHRLGRYEQYF. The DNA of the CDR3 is TGTGCCAGCAGTCACAGACTAGGTCGCTACGAGCAGTACTTC.

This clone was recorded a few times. The DNA for the CDR3 is TGCGCCAGCAGCCAACCGAGCGGGAGCTACAATGAGCAGTTCTTC. As protein: CASSQPSGSYNEQFF. This chain links TRBV4-1 with TRBJ2-1, with 8 positions matching TRBD2. Germline assignment: CDR1 MGHRA and CDR2 YSYEKL. The CDR3 has 15 amino acids. The V gene end was trimmed by 2 bases and the J gene end by 3 bases; junction bases not matched to a gene: 3.

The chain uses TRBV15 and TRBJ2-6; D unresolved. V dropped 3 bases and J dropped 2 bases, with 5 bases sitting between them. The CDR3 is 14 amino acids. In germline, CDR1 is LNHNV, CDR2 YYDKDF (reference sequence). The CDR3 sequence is CATSRVTGANVLTF. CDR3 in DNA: TGTGCCACCAGCAGGGTAACTGGGGCCAACGTCCTGACTTTC.

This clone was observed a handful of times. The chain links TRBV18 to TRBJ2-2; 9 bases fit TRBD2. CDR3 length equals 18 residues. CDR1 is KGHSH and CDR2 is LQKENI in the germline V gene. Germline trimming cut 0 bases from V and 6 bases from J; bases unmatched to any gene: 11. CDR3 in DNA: TGTGCCAGCTCACCACCCATAGCGGGAGCCGTCGGGGCCGGGGAGCTGTTTTTT. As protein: CASSPPIAGAVGAGELFF.

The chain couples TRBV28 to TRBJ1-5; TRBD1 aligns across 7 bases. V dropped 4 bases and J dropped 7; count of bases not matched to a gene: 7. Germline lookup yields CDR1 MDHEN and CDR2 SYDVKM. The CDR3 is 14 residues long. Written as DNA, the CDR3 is TGTGCCAGCAGTTCAGGGGGTAGGAGGCAGCCCCAGCATTTT. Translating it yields CASSSGGRRQPQHF. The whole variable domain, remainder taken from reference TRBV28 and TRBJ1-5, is DVKVTQSSRYLVKRTGEKVFLECVQDMDHENMFWYRQDPGLGLRLIYFSYDVKMKEKGDIPEGYSVSREKKERFSLILESASTNQTSMYLCASSSGGRRQPQHFGDGTRLSIL.

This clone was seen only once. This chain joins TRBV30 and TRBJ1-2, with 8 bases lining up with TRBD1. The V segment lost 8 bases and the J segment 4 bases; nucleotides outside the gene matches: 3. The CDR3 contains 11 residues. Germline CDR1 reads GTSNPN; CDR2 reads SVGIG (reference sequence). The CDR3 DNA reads TGTGCCGTAACAGGGGGCTATGGCTACACCTTC. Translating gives CAVTGGYGYTF.

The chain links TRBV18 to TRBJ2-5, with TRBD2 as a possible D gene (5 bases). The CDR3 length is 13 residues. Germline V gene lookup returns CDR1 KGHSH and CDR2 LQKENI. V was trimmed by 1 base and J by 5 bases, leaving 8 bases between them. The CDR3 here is CASSPRERETQYF. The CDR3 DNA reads TGTGCCAGCTCACCACGGGAGAGGGAGACCCAGTACTTC.

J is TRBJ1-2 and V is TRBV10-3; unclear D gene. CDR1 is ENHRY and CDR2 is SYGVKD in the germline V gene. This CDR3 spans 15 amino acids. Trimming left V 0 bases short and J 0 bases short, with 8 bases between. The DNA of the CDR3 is TGTGCCATCAGTGAGTCGAAAGGCGCTAACTATGGCTACACCTTC. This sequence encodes CAISESKGANYGYTF.

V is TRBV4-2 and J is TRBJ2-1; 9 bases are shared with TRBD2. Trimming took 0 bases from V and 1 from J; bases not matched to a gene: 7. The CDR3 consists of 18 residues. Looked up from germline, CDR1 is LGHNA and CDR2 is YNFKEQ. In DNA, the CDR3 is TGTGCCAGCAGCCAAGAGGGGAGCGGGAGGTTTTCCTACAATGAGCAGTTCTTC. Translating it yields CASSQEGSGRFSYNEQFF.

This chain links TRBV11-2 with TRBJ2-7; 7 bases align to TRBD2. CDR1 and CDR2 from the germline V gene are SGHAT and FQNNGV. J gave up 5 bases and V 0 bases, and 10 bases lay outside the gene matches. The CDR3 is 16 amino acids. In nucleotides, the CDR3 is TGTGCCAGCAGCTTAGATCGTCCTAGCGGTGGGCACGAGCAGTACTTC. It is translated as CASSLDRPSGGHEQYF.

The CDR3 is CASSPGSEQYF. In DNA form, the CDR3 reads TGTGCCAGCAGCCCCGGTAGCGAGCAGTACTTC. This rearrangement joins TRBV4-2 to TRBJ2-7; D uncertain. Trimming took off 4 bases at V and 6 bases at J, with 7 bases between the two ends. This CDR3 is built from 11 residues. Germline lookup yields CDR1 LGHNA and CDR2 YNFKEQ.

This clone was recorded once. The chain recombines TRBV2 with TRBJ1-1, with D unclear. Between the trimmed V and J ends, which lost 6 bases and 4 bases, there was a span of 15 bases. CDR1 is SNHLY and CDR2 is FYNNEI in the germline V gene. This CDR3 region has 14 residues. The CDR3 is CASSDAGSSTEAFF. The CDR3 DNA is TGTGCCAGCAGCGACGCCGGGTCCAGCACTGAAGCTTTCTTT.

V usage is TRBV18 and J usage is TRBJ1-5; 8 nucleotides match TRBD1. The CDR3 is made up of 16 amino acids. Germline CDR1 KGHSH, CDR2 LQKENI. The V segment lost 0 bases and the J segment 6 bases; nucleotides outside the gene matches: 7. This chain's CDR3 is CASSPPNYDRGQPQHF. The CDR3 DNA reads TGTGCCAGCTCACCACCGAACTACGACAGGGGTCAGCCCCAGCATTTT.

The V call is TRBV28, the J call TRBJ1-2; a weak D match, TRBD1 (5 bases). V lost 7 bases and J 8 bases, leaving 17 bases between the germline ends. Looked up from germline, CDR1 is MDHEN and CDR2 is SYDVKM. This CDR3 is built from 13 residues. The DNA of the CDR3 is TGTGCCAGCATCAACCCCCGGGACGAGGGCTACACCTTC. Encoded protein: CASINPRDEGYTF.

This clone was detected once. The CDR3 is CASSTEISGNTIYF. The CDR3 DNA reads as TGCGCCAGCAGCACCGAAATCTCTGGAAACACCATATATTTT. V gene TRBV5-1 combines with J gene TRBJ1-3; D ambiguous. The ends were cut back, 4 bases at V and 0 bases at J, with 8 bases in the middle. Per the germline V gene, CDR1 is SGHRS and CDR2 is YFSETQ. The length of the CDR3 is 14 residues.

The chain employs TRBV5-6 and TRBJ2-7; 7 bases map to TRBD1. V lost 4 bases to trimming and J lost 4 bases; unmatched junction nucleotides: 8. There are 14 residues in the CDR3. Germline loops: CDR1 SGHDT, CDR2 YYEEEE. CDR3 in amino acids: CASSLTGFLYEQYF. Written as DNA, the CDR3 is TGTGCCAGCAGCCTGACAGGGTTCCTTTACGAGCAGTACTTC.

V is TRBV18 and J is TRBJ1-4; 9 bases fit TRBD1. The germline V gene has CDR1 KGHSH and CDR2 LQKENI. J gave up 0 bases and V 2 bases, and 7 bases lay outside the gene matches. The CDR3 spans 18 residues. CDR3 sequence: CASSPRTGAGATNEKLFF. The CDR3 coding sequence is TGTGCCAGCTCACCAAGGACAGGGGCCGGTGCAACTAATGAAAAACTGTTTTTT.

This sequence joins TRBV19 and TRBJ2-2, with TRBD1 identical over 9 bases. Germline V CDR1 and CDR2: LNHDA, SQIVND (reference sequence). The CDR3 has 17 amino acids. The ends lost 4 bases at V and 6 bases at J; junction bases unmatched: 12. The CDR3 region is CASSTRTGGSFSGELFF. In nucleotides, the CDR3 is TGTGCCAGTAGTACGAGAACAGGGGGCAGTTTTTCCGGGGAGCTGTTTTTT.

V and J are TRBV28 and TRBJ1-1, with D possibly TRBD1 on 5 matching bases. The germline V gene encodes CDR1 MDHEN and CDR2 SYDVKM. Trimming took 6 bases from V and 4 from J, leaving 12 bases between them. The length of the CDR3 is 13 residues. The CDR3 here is CASSVDSPTEAFF. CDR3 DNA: TGTGCCAGCAGCGTCGACAGTCCCACTGAAGCTTTCTTT.

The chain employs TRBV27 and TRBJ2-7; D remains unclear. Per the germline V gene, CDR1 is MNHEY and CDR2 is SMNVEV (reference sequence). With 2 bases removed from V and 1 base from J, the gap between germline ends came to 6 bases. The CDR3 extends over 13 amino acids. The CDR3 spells CASSLGGSYEQYF. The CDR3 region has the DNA TGTGCCAGCAGTTTAGGTGGATCCTACGAGCAGTACTTC.